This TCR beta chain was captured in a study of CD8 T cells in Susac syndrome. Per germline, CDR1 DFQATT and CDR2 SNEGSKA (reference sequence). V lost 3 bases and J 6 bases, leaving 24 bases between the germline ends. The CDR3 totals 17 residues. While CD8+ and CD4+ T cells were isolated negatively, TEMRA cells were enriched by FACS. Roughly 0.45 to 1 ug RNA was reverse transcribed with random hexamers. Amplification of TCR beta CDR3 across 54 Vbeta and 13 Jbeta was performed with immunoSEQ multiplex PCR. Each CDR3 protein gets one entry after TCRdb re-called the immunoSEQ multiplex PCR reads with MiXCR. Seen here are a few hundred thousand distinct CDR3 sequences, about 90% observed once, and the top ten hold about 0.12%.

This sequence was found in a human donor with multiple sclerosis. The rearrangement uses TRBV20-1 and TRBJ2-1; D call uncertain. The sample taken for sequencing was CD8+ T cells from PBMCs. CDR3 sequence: CSARPNPSQQHGNEQFF. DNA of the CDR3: TGCAGTGCTAGGCCTAACCCCAGTCAGCAGCACGGCAATGAGCAGTTCTTC.